The rows below give T cell receptor beta chains drawn from one sample of a study of OX40 agonist ivuxolimab in advanced cancers. Sequencing used immunoSEQ multiplex PCR; TCRdb keeps in-frame clones, though not all of them. The repertoire consists of about 99,000 clones, with 90% to 96% occurring once and the leading ten covering 2% to 2.5%. Sequencing was performed on CD4+ or CD8+ T cells sorted from blood, taken in a trial of the OX40 agonist ivuxolimab. The source of these receptors is an adult with an advanced solid tumor such as melanoma, head and neck, liver or kidney cancer. The CDR3 runs from the conserved cysteine through the conserved F or W. Each record gives: clone size, V gene, J gene, D gene, CDR3 protein, CDR3 DNA. A D gene is named only where the DNA matches it firmly. Not every row has a clone size; where given, it reads once, few, many or a size class.

-	TRBV4-3	TRBJ2-1	-	CASSQEGFGGNNYNEQFF	TGCGCCAGCAGCCAAGAGGGGTTTGGCGGTAACAACTACAATGAGCAGTTCTTC
-	TRBV7-3	TRBJ2-1	-	CASSLGGGGNEQFF	TGTGCCAGCAGCTTAGGAGGGGGCGGGAATGAGCAGTTCTTC
-	TRBV21-1	TRBJ1-2	-	CASLRDRGLYYGYTF	TGTGCCAGCCTCCGGGACAGGGGACTTTACTATGGCTACACCTTC
-	TRBV19	TRBJ1-2	-	CASSQESLTNGYTF	TGTGCCAGTAGCCAGGAGTCACTAACTAATGGCTACACCTTC
once	TRBV9	TRBJ2-1	TRBD2	CASSPGLAGSSSYNEQFF	TGTGCCAGCAGCCCAGGACTAGCGGGGTCGAGCTCCTACAATGAGCAGTTCTTC
-	TRBV19	TRBJ2-7	TRBD1	CASSTGTGVYEQYF	TGTGCCAGTAGTACGGGGACAGGCGTCTACGAGCAGTACTTC
-	TRBV6-4	TRBJ2-2	TRBD1	CASSDRADTGELFF	TGTGCCAGCTCGGACAGGGCGGACACCGGGGAGCTGTTTTTT
once	TRBV6-1	TRBJ2-7	-	CASSDPGSSYEQYF	TGTGCCAGCAGTGATCCAGGGTCGTCCTACGAGCAGTACTTC
-	TRBV6-5	TRBJ2-7	TRBD2	CASSYETSGYEQYF	TGTGCCAGCAGTTATGAGACTAGCGGCTACGAGCAGTACTTC
-	TRBV11-2	TRBJ2-3	-	CASSLDPRRPAADTQYF	TGTGCCAGCAGCTTAGACCCCCGACGGCCGGCGGCAGATACGCAGTATTTT
-	TRBV11-2	TRBJ1-1	-	CASSLGEGFNVNTEAFF	TGTGCCAGCAGCTTAGGGGAGGGTTTCAATGTGAACACTGAAGCTTTCTTT
-	TRBV6-1	TRBJ1-4	-	CASSEWGSPNEKLFF	TGTGCCAGCAGTGAATGGGGTTCCCCTAATGAAAAACTGTTTTTT
-	TRBV28	TRBJ2-7	-	CASSWKFEQYF	TGTGCCAGCAGTTGGAAGTTCGAGCAGTACTTC
-	TRBV19	TRBJ2-5	TRBD2	CASSGLAGGWETQYF	TGTGCCAGTAGTGGACTAGCGGGGGGCTGGGAGACCCAGTACTTC
once	TRBV4-3	TRBJ1-1	-	CASSQYRGETEAFF	TGCGCCAGCAGCCAGTACCGAGGAGAGACTGAAGCTTTCTTT
-	TRBV30	TRBJ2-3	-	CAWSLVGFTDTQYF	TGTGCCTGGAGTTTGGTAGGGTTCACAGATACGCAGTATTTT
-	TRBV11-2	TRBJ2-3	-	CASSLDEAGPTDTQYF	TGTGCCAGCAGCTTAGATGAGGCGGGACCCACAGATACGCAGTATTTT
once	TRBV27	TRBJ2-7	TRBD2	CASSLSGNGGALYEQYF	TGTGCCAGCAGTTTATCGGGTAACGGGGGGGCCTTGTACGAGCAGTACTTC
-	TRBV19	TRBJ2-1	TRBD1	CASSLGQGAYEQFF	TGTGCCAGTAGTCTTGGACAGGGGGCCTATGAGCAGTTCTTC
-	TRBV23-1	TRBJ2-6	TRBD1	CASSRKQGSPGANVLTF	TGCGCCAGCAGTCGGAAACAGGGGTCACCTGGGGCCAACGTCCTGACTTTC
-	TRBV5-6	TRBJ2-1	-	CASSLIGEQFF	TGTGCCAGCAGCTTGATAGGTGAGCAGTTCTTC
-	TRBV6-5	TRBJ2-2	-	CASREGVNTGELFF	TGTGCCAGCAGAGAGGGGGTGAACACCGGGGAGCTGTTTTTT
-	TRBV27	TRBJ1-1	TRBD1	CASSHRGNTEAFF	TGTGCCAGCAGTCACAGGGGCAACACTGAAGCTTTCTTT
-	TRBV29-1	TRBJ2-7	TRBD2	CSVLKLAGGSYEQYF	TGCAGCGTCCTGAAACTAGCGGGAGGCTCCTACGAGCAGTACTTC
-	TRBV28	TRBJ1-3	-	CASSLGNTIYF	TGTGCCAGCAGTTTAGGAAACACCATATATTTT
-	TRBV5-1	TRBJ2-7	-	CASSLEGTYEQYF	TGCGCCAGCAGCTTGGAGGGGACTTACGAGCAGTACTTC
-	TRBV7-2	TRBJ2-7	-	CASSEMAVEQYF	TGTGCCAGCAGCGAAATGGCCGTCGAGCAGTACTTC
-	TRBV19	TRBJ1-1	-	CATAPGANTEAFF	TGTGCCACCGCCCCCGGTGCGAACACTGAAGCTTTCTTT
-	TRBV9	TRBJ2-3	-	CASSEPLPRGDTQYF	TGTGCCAGCAGCGAACCCCTACCCCGAGGAGATACGCAGTATTTT
-	TRBV6-6	TRBJ1-2	-	CASSYSTGLDGYTF	TGTGCCAGCAGTTACTCAACAGGGTTGGATGGCTACACCTTC
-	TRBV19	TRBJ1-2	-	CASSNPAGQANYGYTF	TGTGCCAGTAGTAATCCTGCAGGCCAAGCTAACTATGGCTACACCTTC
-	TRBV7-9	TRBJ2-5	-	CASSLAAGVGETQYF	TGTGCCAGCAGCTTAGCGGCAGGGGTAGGGGAGACCCAGTACTTC
-	TRBV28	TRBJ2-3	-	CASSFTHDPTDTQYF	TGTGCCAGCAGTTTCACACACGATCCCACAGATACGCAGTATTTT
-	TRBV9	TRBJ2-7	TRBD1	CASSVGTGGSYEQYF	TGTGCCAGCAGTGTGGGGACAGGGGGCTCCTACGAGCAGTACTTC
once	TRBV21-1	TRBJ1-1	-	CASSKAHRGRWTEAFF	TGTGCCAGCAGCAAAGCCCACAGGGGGCGGTGGACTGAAGCTTTCTTT
-	TRBV7-8	TRBJ1-4	-	CASSLAASQRTNEKLFF	TGTGCCAGCAGCTTAGCAGCCAGCCAAAGAACTAATGAAAAACTGTTTTTT
once	TRBV19	TRBJ2-7	-	CASSIAADIRSYEQYF	TGTGCCAGTAGTATAGCGGCTGACATCCGCTCCTACGAGCAGTACTTC
-	TRBV5-4	TRBJ2-7	-	CASKKPGGIAEEQYF	TGTGCCAGCAAAAAGCCAGGCGGAATAGCGGAAGAGCAGTACTTC
-	TRBV6-5	TRBJ2-7	-	CASSFRDTPSYEQYF	TGTGCCAGCAGTTTTCGGGACACTCCATCCTACGAGCAGTACTTC
-	TRBV14	TRBJ2-5	-	CASSPYPLDGGETQYF	TGTGCCAGCAGCCCTTACCCTTTGGACGGCGGAGAGACCCAGTACTTC
-	TRBV6-6	TRBJ2-5	-	CASSRGTWETQYF	TGTGCCAGCAGTAGGGGGACGTGGGAGACCCAGTACTTC
-	TRBV7-8	TRBJ2-4	-	CASSPTPGGSKNIQYF	TGTGCCAGCAGCCCTACACCCGGGGGATCCAAAAACATTCAGTACTTC
-	TRBV5-1	TRBJ1-2	TRBD1	CASSEMDRGGGYTF	TGCGCCAGCAGTGAAATGGACAGGGGGGGTGGCTACACCTTC
-	TRBV28	TRBJ1-4	TRBD1	CASSHDRGRTNEKLFF	TGTGCCAGCAGTCATGACAGGGGGCGGACTAATGAAAAACTGTTTTTT
-	TRBV27	TRBJ1-2	-	CASSLIGPPMNYGYTF	TGTGCCAGCAGTTTAATTGGGCCGCCAATGAACTATGGCTACACCTTC
-	TRBV27	TRBJ2-1	-	CASRGTPNEQFF	TGTGCCAGCAGGGGGACTCCCAATGAGCAGTTCTTC
-	TRBV27	TRBJ1-4	-	CARKRQTTNEKLFF	TGTGCCAGGAAGAGACAGACAACTAATGAAAAACTGTTTTTT
-	TRBV19	TRBJ1-5	-	CASSMGGGPNQPQHF	TGTGCCAGTAGTATGGGGGGCGGACCCAATCAGCCCCAGCATTTT
-	TRBV6-6	TRBJ1-3	-	CASSYRSGNTIYF	TGTGCCAGCAGTTACAGGTCTGGAAACACCATATATTTT
-	TRBV21-1	TRBJ2-3	-	CASSKVPSLTSPRTDTQYF	TGTGCCAGCAGCAAAGTCCCCTCCTTAACTTCCCCGCGCACAGATACGCAGTATTTT
once	TRBV10-2	TRBJ2-1	-	CASSETGAYNEQFF	TGCGCCAGCAGTGAGACGGGGGCCTACAATGAGCAGTTCTTC
-	TRBV7-2	TRBJ2-7	TRBD1	CASSLKSRNGKTGSYEQYF	TGTGCCAGCAGCCTGAAGAGTAGGAATGGGAAGACAGGGTCCTACGAGCAGTACTTC
-	TRBV7-9	TRBJ1-1	-	CASSTNRLYEAFF	TGTGCCAGCAGTACAAATCGACTTTATGAAGCTTTCTTT
-	TRBV9	TRBJ2-1	TRBD1	CASSPRDSLPAGFF	TGTGCCAGCAGCCCCCGGGACAGCCTCCCGGCTGGGTTCTTC
-	TRBV28	TRBJ1-2	-	CASSLRVGWNYGYTF	TGTGCCAGCAGCTTAAGGGTAGGGTGGAACTATGGCTACACCTTC
-	TRBV19	TRBJ2-7	-	CASSIENSPYEQYF	TGTGCCAGTAGTATAGAGAATAGCCCCTACGAGCAGTACTTC
-	TRBV5-1	TRBJ1-1	TRBD1	CASSLVGQLNTEAFF	TGCGCCAGCAGCTTGGTGGGACAGCTGAACACTGAAGCTTTCTTT
-	TRBV4-2	TRBJ2-7	TRBD2	CASSQVSSGGYEQYF	TGTGCCAGCAGCCAAGTCTCTAGCGGGGGTTACGAGCAGTACTTC